Presented here are 11 T cell receptor beta chains from one specimen sequenced in a study of shared T cell receptors in the human thymus. TCRdb keeps only in-frame clones here, not all; method: immunoSEQ multiplex PCR. The table includes 500,000 to 550,000 clones, around 78% detected once. The same data also contributed to another study, on human thymus T cells.

The sample comprised thymocytes. The receptors here all came from a boy under two years old with a congenital heart defect.

The gene calls are TRBV4-3 and TRBJ1-5; D gene uncertain. This CDR3 comprises 14 residues. Trimming pared 1 base from V and 2 bases from J, leaving 6 bases between. CDR1 and CDR2 (germline): LGHNA, YSLEER. The CDR3 sequence: CASSQGRGNQPQHF. In DNA, the CDR3 is TGCGCCAGCAGCCAAGGGAGAGGCAATCAGCCCCAGCATTTT.

This clone occurred once. The V and J genes are TRBV29-1 and TRBJ2-3, with 9 bases fitting TRBD1. CDR3 size: 14 residues. After removal of 3 bases from V and 3 bases from J, the junction contained 4 bases not matched to a gene. Germline V gene sequence: CDR1 SQVTM, CDR2 ANQGSEA. For the CDR3, the DNA is TGCAGCGTTGATATTGGGACAGGGACAGATACGCAGTATTTT. This encodes CSVDIGTGTDTQYF.

This clone has a single count. The chain joins TRBV21-1 to TRBJ2-3; the table's D call, TRBD2, was not checked against the DNA. TRBV21-1 constitutes a pseudogene. The CDR3 runs 17 residues. Written as DNA, the CDR3 is TGTGCCAGCACCACTAGCGGGAGACTAAGGGGCACAGATACGCAGTATTTT. This translates into CASTTSGRLRGTDTQYF.

The chain employs TRBV5-1 and TRBJ2-7; 13 bases line up with TRBD2. The trim removed 3 bases at V and 0 bases at J, leaving 12 bases unmatched. The V gene's germline CDR1 is SGHRS and CDR2 YFSETQ. This CDR3 is built from 19 residues. The chain's CDR3 is CASSYTQGGTSGTSYEQYF. DNA for the CDR3: TGCGCCAGCAGCTATACCCAGGGAGGGACTAGCGGGACCTCCTACGAGCAGTACTTC.

The chain carries TRBV28 and TRBJ2-1; weak D call: TRBD2 (6 bases). Trimming took 2 bases from V and 2 from J, leaving 10 bases between them. Germline V CDR1 and CDR2: MDHEN, SYDVKM. This CDR3 has 15 residues. The CDR3 sequence: CASSLLGEAYNEQFF. The CDR3 region has the DNA TGTGCCAGCAGTTTACTAGGGGAGGCCTACAATGAGCAGTTCTTC.

J is TRBJ1-5 and V is TRBV18; 7 bases are shared with TRBD1. CDR1 is KGHSH, CDR2 LQKENI, per germline. With 7 bases clipped from V and 2 bases from J, the junction kept 5 bases outside the gene matches. The length of the CDR3 is 14 residues. The CDR3: CASWAGGGNQPQHF. CDR3 sequence (DNA): TGTGCCAGCTGGGCAGGGGGTGGCAATCAGCCCCAGCATTTT.

V and J are TRBV30 and TRBJ1-1, with D hard to call. The V and J ends lost 7 bases and 1 base respectively, with 19 bases between them. This CDR3 comprises 15 residues. Looked up from germline, CDR1 is GTSNPN and CDR2 is SVGIG (reference sequence). The CDR3 region is CALDTQPVTNTEAFF. The DNA for the CDR3 is TGTGCCTTAGATACACAGCCGGTAACGAACACTGAAGCTTTCTTT.

This sequence joins TRBV7-6 and TRBJ1-4, with a possible D match to TRBD1 (6 bases). The ends were cut back, 6 bases at V and 8 bases at J, with 13 bases in the middle. This CDR3 region has 13 residues. Germline V gene sequence: CDR1 SGHVS, CDR2 FNYEAQ. The CDR3 loop is CASSYRVGEKLFF. DNA of the CDR3: TGTGCCAGCAGTTACAGGGTGGGGGAAAAACTGTTTTTT.

This chain joins TRBV25-1 and TRBJ2-7, with unresolved D. Germline CDR1 MGHDK, CDR2 SYGVNS. The CDR3 runs to 14 residues. The V end lost 4 bases, the J end lost 2 bases, and 12 bases lay between the germline ends. CDR3 protein: CASSVSAHPYEQYF. The CDR3, as DNA: TGTGCCAGCAGTGTTTCAGCGCATCCCTACGAGCAGTACTTC.

J is TRBJ2-3 and V is TRBV27; D may be TRBD2 (6 bases). The CDR3 covers 18 residues. Trimming cost V 10 bases and J 8 bases, with 34 bases left between them. Germline V lookup: CDR1 MNHEY, CDR2 SMNVEV (reference sequence). Written as DNA, the CDR3 is TGTGCCACCCTGGGCCCCCCATTGGGGGACTGGGCTCGTGGTACGCAGTATTTT. It translates to CATLGPPLGDWARGTQYF.

This clone was seen more than once but under ten times. The V call is TRBV27, the J call TRBJ2-5, with 8 positions matching TRBD1. Germline V CDR1 and CDR2: MNHEY, SMNVEV (reference sequence). CDR3 length: 14 amino acids. The trim removed 5 bases at V and 5 bases at J, leaving 7 bases unmatched. CDR3 region: CASSPWTGLETQYF. The CDR3 nucleotides read TGTGCCAGCAGTCCCTGGACAGGGTTGGAGACCCAGTACTTC.